This entry concerns a single T cell receptor beta chain. Per germline, CDR1 MGHRA and CDR2 YSYEKL. With 0 bases clipped from V and 3 bases from J, the junction kept 3 bases outside the gene matches. CDR3 length: 16 amino acids. Each CDR3 protein gets one entry after TCRdb re-called the RT-PCR reads with MiXCR. The sample has 550,000 to 750,000 distinct CDR3 sequences, over 12% seen once; the top ten hold 3.6%. V is TRBV4-1 and J is TRBJ2-3; 10 bases are a match to TRBD2. Sequences were obtained from memory CD4+ T cells from blood. The sequence was collected from a female donor in good health, serving as a healthy control. The CDR3 protein is CASSQDTSGETDTQYF. DNA for the CDR3: TGCGCCAGCAGCCAAGACACTAGCGGGGAGACAGATACGCAGTATTTT.